These T cell receptor beta chains were read from a single sample in a study of shared clonotypes between healthy human individuals. Sequencing was performed with immunoSEQ multiplex PCR; in TCRdb, only in-frame clones are kept and a portion is missing. The sample gives approximately 320,000 clones, around 87% of which show up once; 16% is in the top ten. Sequenced input: memory CD8+ T cells sorted from blood. The receptors come from a man aged 18 to 30 in good health. Each CDR3 is given with its conserved first and last residue. The D gene is left open where the match is weak. Size is stated for part of the rows, as once, few or many counts, or as a class when the clone is expanded.

clone_size: NA; d_call: NA; v_call: TRBV4-2; j_call: TRBJ2-3; cdr3_aa: CASSQEPRTGTDTQYF; cdr3_nt: TGTGCCAGCAGCCAAGAACCTAGAACGGGCACAGATACGCAGTATTTT
clone_size: once; d_call: TRBD2; v_call: TRBV10-3; j_call: TRBJ2-1; cdr3_aa: CAISGGLALTYNEQFF; cdr3_nt: TGTGCCATCAGTGGAGGACTAGCGTTGACTTACAATGAGCAGTTCTTC
clone_size: NA; d_call: TRBD1; v_call: TRBV4-2; j_call: TRBJ1-5; cdr3_aa: CASANHRGGNQPQHF; cdr3_nt: TGTGCCAGCGCCAACCACAGGGGTGGCAATCAGCCCCAGCATTTT
clone_size: NA; d_call: TRBD2; v_call: TRBV9; j_call: TRBJ2-7; cdr3_aa: CASSVTPSGSLLYEQYF; cdr3_nt: TGTGCCAGCAGCGTAACTCCTAGCGGGAGCCTTCTCTACGAGCAGTACTTC
clone_size: NA; d_call: NA; v_call: TRBV19; j_call: TRBJ1-1; cdr3_aa: CASSLPSRGLEAFF; cdr3_nt: TGTGCCAGTAGCCTTCCGAGTCGAGGGCTTGAAGCTTTCTTT
clone_size: once; d_call: NA; v_call: TRBV4-1; j_call: TRBJ1-4; cdr3_aa: CASSHGRYEKLFF; cdr3_nt: TGCGCCAGCAGCCACGGACGATATGAAAAACTGTTTTTT
clone_size: NA; d_call: TRBD1; v_call: TRBV4-3; j_call: TRBJ2-2; cdr3_aa: CASRSTGTENTGELFF; cdr3_nt: TGCGCCAGCAGATCTACCGGGACAGAAAACACCGGGGAGCTGTTTTTT
clone_size: NA; d_call: NA; v_call: TRBV6-1; j_call: TRBJ2-5; cdr3_aa: CASSASGTAETQYF; cdr3_nt: TGTGCCAGCAGTGCCTCAGGGACGGCTGAGACCCAGTACTTC
clone_size: NA; d_call: NA; v_call: TRBV19; j_call: TRBJ2-7; cdr3_aa: CASSYTPAEDEQYF; cdr3_nt: TGTGCCAGTAGTTATACCCCAGCCGAAGACGAGCAGTACTTC
clone_size: NA; d_call: TRBD2; v_call: TRBV28; j_call: TRBJ2-3; cdr3_aa: CASSRHYPTSGGAGDTQYF; cdr3_nt: TGTGCCAGCAGTCGACACTACCCGACTAGCGGGGGGGCCGGAGATACGCAGTATTTT
clone_size: NA; d_call: TRBD1; v_call: TRBV30; j_call: TRBJ1-2; cdr3_aa: CASLQGFSYGYTF; cdr3_nt: TGTGCCTCCCTACAGGGGTTCAGCTATGGCTACACCTTC
clone_size: NA; d_call: NA; v_call: TRBV4-1; j_call: TRBJ2-3; cdr3_aa: CASSQVFDRPPPNTQYF; cdr3_nt: TGCGCCAGCAGCCAAGTTTTCGACAGGCCCCCACCCAATACGCAGTATTTT
clone_size: NA; d_call: TRBD2; v_call: TRBV5-1; j_call: TRBJ2-2; cdr3_aa: CASSLLAGGPTGELFF; cdr3_nt: TGCGCCAGCAGCTTATTAGCGGGGGGGCCCACCGGGGAGCTGTTTTTT
clone_size: NA; d_call: NA; v_call: TRBV7-3; j_call: TRBJ2-1; cdr3_aa: CASSLIAGKNNEQFF; cdr3_nt: TGTGCCAGCAGCTTGATCGCGGGGAAGAACAATGAGCAGTTCTTC
clone_size: NA; d_call: TRBD1; v_call: TRBV7-9; j_call: TRBJ1-2; cdr3_aa: CASSSPDRGLDYGYTF; cdr3_nt: TGTGCCAGCAGCTCACCAGACAGGGGGCTGGACTATGGCTACACCTTC
clone_size: NA; d_call: NA; v_call: TRBV10-2; j_call: TRBJ1-1; cdr3_aa: CASSESNRGNTEAFF; cdr3_nt: TGCGCCAGCAGTGAGTCGAATAGGGGGAACACTGAAGCTTTCTTT
clone_size: NA; d_call: TRBD1; v_call: TRBV6-5; j_call: TRBJ1-2; cdr3_aa: CASIGQGANYGYTF; cdr3_nt: TGTGCCAGCATAGGACAGGGGGCAAACTATGGCTACACCTTC
clone_size: NA; d_call: NA; v_call: TRBV6-7; j_call: TRBJ2-1; cdr3_aa: CASSERLYNEQFF; cdr3_nt: TGTGCCAGCAGTGAGAGACTATACAATGAGCAGTTCTTC
clone_size: NA; d_call: NA; v_call: TRBV27; j_call: TRBJ1-6; cdr3_aa: CASSFTQGLNSPLHF; cdr3_nt: TGTGCCAGCAGTTTTACCCAAGGGCTCAATTCACCCCTCCACTTT
clone_size: NA; d_call: NA; v_call: TRBV5-6; j_call: TRBJ2-2; cdr3_aa: CASSVYYTGELFF; cdr3_nt: TGTGCCAGCAGCGTATACTACACCGGGGAGCTGTTTTTT
clone_size: NA; d_call: NA; v_call: TRBV5-1; j_call: TRBJ2-3; cdr3_aa: CASSYAGTSTDTQYF; cdr3_nt: TGCGCCAGCAGCTATGCCGGGACCAGCACAGATACGCAGTATTTT
clone_size: once; d_call: NA; v_call: TRBV25-1; j_call: TRBJ1-1; cdr3_aa: CASSGAGSTEAFF; cdr3_nt: TGTGCCAGCAGTGGCGCAGGGAGCACTGAAGCTTTCTTT
clone_size: NA; d_call: TRBD1; v_call: TRBV2; j_call: TRBJ2-7; cdr3_aa: CASSPRDRYSYEQYF; cdr3_nt: TGTGCCAGCAGTCCCCGGGACAGATACTCCTACGAGCAGTACTTC
clone_size: few; d_call: TRBD2; v_call: TRBV9; j_call: TRBJ2-5; cdr3_aa: CASSASGGRETQYF; cdr3_nt: TGTGCCAGCAGCGCGAGCGGGGGGAGGGAGACCCAGTACTTC
clone_size: NA; d_call: TRBD1; v_call: TRBV9; j_call: TRBJ1-2; cdr3_aa: CASSDRTGGEGYTF; cdr3_nt: TGTGCCAGCAGCGATCGGACAGGGGGCGAAGGCTACACCTTC
clone_size: once; d_call: NA; v_call: TRBV2; j_call: TRBJ2-7; cdr3_aa: CASSDREPYEQYF; cdr3_nt: TGTGCCAGCAGTGACAGGGAACCCTACGAGCAGTACTTC
clone_size: NA; d_call: NA; v_call: TRBV7-8; j_call: TRBJ2-4; cdr3_aa: CASSYLGLDIQYF; cdr3_nt: TGTGCCAGCAGCTACCTAGGCCTAGACATTCAGTACTTC
clone_size: NA; d_call: NA; v_call: TRBV7-8; j_call: TRBJ2-7; cdr3_aa: CASSFELSYEQYF; cdr3_nt: TGTGCCAGCAGCTTCGAGTTATCCTACGAGCAGTACTTC
clone_size: NA; d_call: NA; v_call: TRBV7-8; j_call: TRBJ2-7; cdr3_aa: CASSLEIENLGEQYF; cdr3_nt: TGTGCCAGCAGCTTGGAGATTGAGAATTTAGGCGAGCAGTACTTC
clone_size: NA; d_call: TRBD1; v_call: TRBV7-2; j_call: TRBJ2-7; cdr3_aa: CASSLGTAPYEQYF; cdr3_nt: TGTGCCAGCAGCTTGGGGACAGCGCCCTACGAGCAGTACTTC
clone_size: NA; d_call: NA; v_call: TRBV6-1; j_call: TRBJ2-7; cdr3_aa: CASSEAALYEQYF; cdr3_nt: TGTGCCAGCAGTGAAGCGGCCCTATACGAGCAGTACTTC
clone_size: few; d_call: NA; v_call: TRBV19; j_call: TRBJ1-2; cdr3_aa: CATRAAEPYGYTF; cdr3_nt: TGTGCCACCCGCGCGGCCGAACCCTATGGCTACACCTTC
clone_size: NA; d_call: NA; v_call: TRBV10-3; j_call: TRBJ2-1; cdr3_aa: CAISEPGLLQEQFF; cdr3_nt: TGTGCCATCAGTGAGCCGGGACTCCTCCAAGAGCAGTTCTTC
clone_size: NA; d_call: NA; v_call: TRBV28; j_call: TRBJ1-1; cdr3_aa: CASSWGYTEAFF; cdr3_nt: TGTGCCAGCAGTTGGGGGTACACTGAAGCTTTCTTT
clone_size: NA; d_call: NA; v_call: TRBV9; j_call: TRBJ2-3; cdr3_aa: CASSVDGGPSGTDTQYF; cdr3_nt: TGTGCCAGCAGCGTAGACGGAGGGCCATCTGGCACAGATACGCAGTATTTT
clone_size: NA; d_call: NA; v_call: TRBV7-7; j_call: TRBJ1-1; cdr3_aa: CASSPPGQEGTEAFF; cdr3_nt: TGTGCTAGCAGCCCCCCCGGTCAGGAGGGCACTGAAGCTTTCTTT
clone_size: NA; d_call: NA; v_call: TRBV28; j_call: TRBJ1-6; cdr3_aa: CASSFLGSSYNSPLHF; cdr3_nt: TGTGCCAGCAGTTTCTTGGGGAGCTCCTATAATTCACCCCTCCACTTT
clone_size: NA; d_call: NA; v_call: TRBV29-1; j_call: TRBJ2-1; cdr3_aa: CSVEQGGNEQFF; cdr3_nt: TGCAGCGTTGAGCAGGGGGGCAATGAGCAGTTCTTC